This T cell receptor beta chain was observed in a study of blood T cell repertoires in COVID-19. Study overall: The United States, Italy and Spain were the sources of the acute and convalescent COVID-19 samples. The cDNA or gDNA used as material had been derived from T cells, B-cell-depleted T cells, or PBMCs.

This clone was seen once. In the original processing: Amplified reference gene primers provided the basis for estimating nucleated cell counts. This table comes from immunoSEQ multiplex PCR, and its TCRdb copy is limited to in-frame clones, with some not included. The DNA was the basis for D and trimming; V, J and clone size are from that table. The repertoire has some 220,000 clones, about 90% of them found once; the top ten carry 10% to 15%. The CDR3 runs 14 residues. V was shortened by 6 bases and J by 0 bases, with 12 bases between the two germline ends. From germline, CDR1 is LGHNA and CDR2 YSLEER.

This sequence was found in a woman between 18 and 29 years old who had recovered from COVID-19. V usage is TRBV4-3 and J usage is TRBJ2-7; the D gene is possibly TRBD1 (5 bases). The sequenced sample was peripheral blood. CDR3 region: CASRHTTGSYEQYF. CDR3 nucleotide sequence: TGCGCCAGCAGGCATACTACAGGCTCCTACGAGCAGTACTTC.